A single sample gave rise to the 8 T cell receptor beta chains below, sequenced in a study of T cell responses to AZD1222 COVID-19 vaccine. The repertoire was sequenced with immunoSEQ multiplex PCR; TCRdb's copy has only in-frame clones and lacks some. The table lists roughly 120,000 clones, over 75% of them singletons, with 7.5% in the top ten. Sample: peripheral blood, taken on day 0 of AZD1222 vaccination. Receptors were obtained from an adult in good health.

The chain recombines TRBV5-4 with TRBJ1-1; TRBD1 matches 7 bases. The germline V gene has CDR1 SGHNT and CDR2 YYREEE (reference sequence). After removal of 0 bases from V and 4 bases from J, the junction contained 15 bases not matched to a gene. The CDR3 loop spans 18 amino acids. Here the CDR3 DNA reads TGTGCCAGCAGCTTGGAAGTAGGCGACAGGGTAGTCGGCACTGAAGCTTTCTTT. Its protein is CASSLEVGDRVVGTEAFF.

The chain links TRBV11-2 to TRBJ2-3; TRBD2 matches 7 bases. The CDR3 covers 14 residues. The ends lost 5 bases at V and 4 bases at J; junction bases unmatched: 6. Per germline, CDR1 SGHAT and CDR2 FQNNGV. CDR3 sequence reads: CASSLIAGSDTQYF. DNA for the CDR3: TGTGCCAGCAGCCTAATAGCGGGTTCAGATACGCAGTATTTT. The entire variable domain, with the rest obtained from reference TRBV11-2 and TRBJ2-3, is as follows: EAGVAQSPRYKIIEKRQSVAFWCNPISGHATLYWYQQILGQGPKLLIQFQNNGVVDDSQLPKDRFSAERLKGVDSTLKIQPAKLEDSAVYLCASSLIAGSDTQYFGPGTRLTVL.

V and J are TRBV7-9 and TRBJ2-5; tentative D call: TRBD1 (6 bases). The CDR3 is 14 amino acids. With 5 bases removed from V and 5 bases from J, the gap between germline ends came to 15 bases. Germline V lookup: CDR1 SEHNR, CDR2 FQNEAQ (reference sequence). CDR3 amino acids: CASSTEGTRETQYF. In DNA, the CDR3 is TGTGCCAGCAGCACCGAAGGGACACGGGAGACCCAGTACTTC.

The chain uses TRBV7-3 and TRBJ2-7; 8 nucleotides match TRBD2. Germline assignment: CDR1 SGHTA and CDR2 FQGTGA. This CDR3 is 15 amino acids long. V was clipped by 5 bases and J by 6 bases; unmatched bases: 12. In nucleotides, the CDR3 is TGTGCCAGCAGCCAAAGGGGCGGGAGGTTCGGCGAGCAGTACTTC. This gives the protein CASSQRGGRFGEQYF. Supplemented by reference TRBV7-3 and TRBJ2-7, the full variable domain reads GAGVSQTPSNKVTEKGKYVELRCDPISGHTALYWYRQSLGQGPEFLIYFQGTGAADDSGLPNDRFFAVRPEGSVSTLKIQRTERGDSAVYLCASSQRGGRFGEQYFGPGTRLTVT.

The chain employs TRBV5-6 and TRBJ1-4; D ambiguous. Trimming cost V 0 bases and J 1 base, with 10 bases left between them. The CDR3 covers 16 residues. Germline values: CDR1 SGHDT, CDR2 YYEEEE. CDR3 sequence reads: CASSLGWGRTNEKLFF. DNA of the CDR3: TGTGCCAGCAGCTTGGGCTGGGGTCGAACTAATGAAAAACTGTTTTTT.

V gene TRBV28 combines with J gene TRBJ1-5; the D gene is possibly TRBD1 (5 bases). V dropped 2 bases and J dropped 1 base, with 15 bases sitting between them. The CDR3 consists of 17 residues. Germline-derived CDR1 and CDR2 are MDHEN and SYDVKM. The CDR3 protein is CASSLKGRALSNQPQHF. In DNA, the CDR3 is TGTGCCAGCAGTTTAAAGGGGAGGGCATTGAGCAATCAGCCCCAGCATTTT.

This rearrangement joins TRBV2 to TRBJ1-5, with 7 positions matching TRBD1. Germline V gives CDR1 SNHLY, CDR2 FYNNEI. V gave up 7 bases and J gave up 0 bases; unmatched junction bases: 6. The CDR3 contains 15 residues. The CDR3 spells CASKTGFGSNQPQHF. In DNA, the CDR3 is TGTGCCAGCAAGACAGGGTTCGGTAGCAATCAGCCCCAGCATTTT.

This sequence joins TRBV5-1 and TRBJ1-3; D is perhaps TRBD1 (6 bases). The CDR3 contains 15 residues. Germline assignment: CDR1 SGHRS and CDR2 YFSETQ. V lost 4 bases to trimming and J lost 2 bases, with 13 bases between them. The CDR3 sequence: CASSLEGVAGNTIYF. The CDR3 nucleotides are TGCGCCAGCAGCCTTGAGGGGGTCGCTGGAAACACCATATATTTT.